Following are 3 T cell receptor beta chains from one sample sequenced in a study of T-cell memory formation after mild COVID-19. TCRdb reprocessed the 5' RACE reads via MiXCR and lists one record per CDR3 protein. Of under 200,000 distinct CDR3 sequences in the sample, approximately 10% are singletons; the top ten hold 3% to 4%. The sequencing input was PBMCs or a T cell subset sorted from them (not recorded which). The receptors come from a man aged 18 to 29 who had mild COVID-19 (a few samples of this study predate the infection). Cell type and time point are not known.

J is TRBJ2-7 and V is TRBV20-1; 8 nucleotides line up with TRBD2. The CDR3 extends over 15 amino acids. CDR1 DFQATT and CDR2 SNEGSKA come from the germline V gene (reference sequence). The V gene end was trimmed by 3 bases and the J gene end by 0 bases; junction bases not matched to a gene: 7. The CDR3 DNA reads TGCAGTGCTAGTAGCCTAGCGGGCAGCTCCTACGAGCAGTACTTC. It encodes CSASSLAGSSYEQYF.

V usage is TRBV3-1 and J usage is TRBJ2-1, with a possible D match to TRBD1 (6 bases). The CDR3 loop spans 15 amino acids. V was clipped by 4 bases and J by 0 bases, with 10 bases between them. Germline CDR1 LGHDT, CDR2 YNNKEL (reference sequence). The CDR3 is CASSRDTGSYNEQFF. The DNA of the CDR3 is TGTGCCAGCAGCCGGGACACCGGCTCCTACAATGAGCAGTTCTTC.

This clonotype turned up a few times. V gene TRBV12-3 or TRBV12-4 combines with J gene TRBJ1-1, with D perhaps TRBD1 (6 bases). The CDR3 covers 15 residues. V lost 4 bases and J lost 4, with 16 bases in between. This chain's CDR3 is CASSSRTVRSTEAFF. The CDR3 DNA follows: TGTGCCAGCAGTTCCCGGACAGTTAGGAGCACTGAAGCTTTCTTT.